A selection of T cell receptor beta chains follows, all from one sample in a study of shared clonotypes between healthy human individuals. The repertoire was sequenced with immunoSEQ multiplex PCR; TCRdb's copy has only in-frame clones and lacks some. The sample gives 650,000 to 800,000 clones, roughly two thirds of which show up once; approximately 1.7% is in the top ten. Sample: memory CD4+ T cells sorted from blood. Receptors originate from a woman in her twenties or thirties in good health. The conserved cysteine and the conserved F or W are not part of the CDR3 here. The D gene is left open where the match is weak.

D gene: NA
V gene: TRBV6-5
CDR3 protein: ASSSGLKSDTQY

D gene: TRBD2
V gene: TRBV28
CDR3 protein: ASSLSGRASGDEQF

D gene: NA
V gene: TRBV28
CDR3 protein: ASSPGDRGETQY

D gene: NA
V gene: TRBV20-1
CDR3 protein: SAKDYDVQY

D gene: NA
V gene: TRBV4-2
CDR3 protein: ASSPGTSGTDTQY

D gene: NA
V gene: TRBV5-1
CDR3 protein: ASSLVGGLSSGNTIY

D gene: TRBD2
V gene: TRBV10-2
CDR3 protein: ASRSTSGTYNEQF

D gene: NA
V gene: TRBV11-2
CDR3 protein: ASSPIPGAIIETQY

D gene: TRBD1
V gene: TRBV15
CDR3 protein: ATSRDGWDRGLSSYEQY

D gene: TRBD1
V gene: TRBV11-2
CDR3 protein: ASSFYRGSYEQY

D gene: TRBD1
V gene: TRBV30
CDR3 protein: AWSTQGQPQH

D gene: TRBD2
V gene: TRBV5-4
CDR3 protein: ASSAGAAPFSDTQY

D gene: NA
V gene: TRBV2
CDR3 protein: ASSGQTGANYGYT